This T cell receptor (beta chain) was sequenced in a study of T cell changes during pregnancy in multiple sclerosis. Assay: immunoSEQ multiplex PCR; the TCRdb copy retains only in-frame clones and omits some. The sample comprises tens of thousands of clones, about 88% of which are singletons, and more than 0.5% rests with the top ten. The CDR3 is made up of 16 amino acids. CDR1 GTSNPN and CDR2 SVGIG come from the germline V gene (reference sequence). Trimming at V came to 0 bases and at J to 8 bases, leaving 8 bases not matched to a gene. This specimen consisted of CD4+ T cells from peripheral blood mononuclear cells, obtained in the first trimester of pregnancy. V and J are TRBV30 and TRBJ2-2, with TRBD2 matching over 11 bases. The receptor comes from a female donor with multiple sclerosis, enrolled in a pregnancy study. As DNA, the CDR3 is TGTGCCTGGAGTGTGTTACTAGCGGGAGTCCGGGGGGAGCTGTTTTTT. This encodes CAWSVLLAGVRGELFF.